Following are 13 T cell receptor beta chains from one sample sequenced in a study of blood T cell repertoires in COVID-19. Generated by immunoSEQ multiplex PCR, the TCRdb table keeps only in-frame clones and is missing some. This table has 20,000 to 30,000 clones, 94% appearing once. The material sequenced was peripheral blood. These receptors were taken from a woman in her forties or fifties with active COVID-19.

The V gene is TRBV6-5, the J gene TRBJ2-3; tentatively, D is TRBD2 (5 bases). The germline CDR1 and CDR2 sequences are MNHEY and SVGAGI. The CDR3 extends over 12 amino acids. V was clipped by 6 bases and J by 2 bases, with 6 bases between them. The CDR3 DNA sequence: TGTGCCAGCAGAGCGGTCACAGATACGCAGTATTTT. It yields the protein CASRAVTDTQYF.

The chain couples TRBV11-2 to TRBJ1-2, with D perhaps TRBD1 (5 bases). The V gene lost 5 bases and the J gene lost 4 bases, with 11 bases spanning the gap. CDR3 length: 13 amino acids. Germline V gene lookup returns CDR1 SGHAT and CDR2 FQNNGV. Here the CDR3 DNA reads TGTGCCAGCAGCCCCCAGGGTAGCTATGGCTACACCTTC. It yields the protein CASSPQGSYGYTF.

The chain couples TRBV19 to TRBJ2-3, with 11 bases lining up with TRBD2. The V gene end was trimmed by 5 bases and the J gene end by 1 base; junction bases not matched to a gene: 11. Germline V gene data show CDR1 as LNHDA and CDR2 as SQIVND (reference sequence). CDR3 size: 18 residues. CDR3 in DNA: TGTGCCAGTAGTCTCCGCGGTAGCGGGAGGGCCGGCACAGATACGCAGTATTTT. This encodes CASSLRGSGRAGTDTQYF.

The chain couples TRBV18 to TRBJ2-7, with 11 bases that match TRBD2. Looked up from germline, CDR1 is KGHSH and CDR2 is LQKENI. CDR3 length: 14 residues. J lost 5 bases, V lost 6 bases, and 6 bases had no gene match. CDR3 in amino acids: CASSSSGRGDEQYF. The CDR3 DNA reads TGTGCCAGCTCTAGTAGCGGGAGGGGCGACGAGCAGTACTTC.

This chain links TRBV5-1 with TRBJ2-7, with 10 nucleotides matching TRBD1. Germline lookup yields CDR1 SGHRS and CDR2 YFSETQ. Trimming removed 0 bases from V and 2 bases from J; junction bases left unmatched: 2. This CDR3 contains 15 residues. The CDR3 here is CASSLGGTGAYEQYF. For the CDR3, the DNA is TGCGCCAGCAGCTTGGGAGGGACAGGGGCCTACGAGCAGTACTTC.

The V gene is TRBV6-4, the J gene TRBJ2-3; 11 bases line up with TRBD2. The CDR3 extends over 14 amino acids. The V and J ends lost 7 bases and 4 bases, in that order; junction bases with no gene match: 4. CDR1 is MRHNA and CDR2 is SNTAGT in the germline V gene. The DNA of the CDR3 is TGTGCCAGCAAATTAGCGGGAGGGGCAGATACGCAGTATTTT. Translated, it gives CASKLAGGADTQYF.

The chain combines TRBV19 with TRBJ2-2; TRBD2 aligns across 12 bases. The CDR3 is 18 residues long. In germline, CDR1 is LNHDA, CDR2 SQIVND (reference sequence). The V gene end was trimmed by 6 bases and the J gene end by 5 bases; junction bases not matched to a gene: 13. CDR3 coding DNA: TGTGCCAGTAGCCAAGGACTAGCGGGAATAACGGGGACCGGGGAGCTGTTTTTT. Translated: CASSQGLAGITGTGELFF.

The V gene is TRBV4-1, the J gene TRBJ1-5, with D possibly TRBD1 on 5 matching bases. V shed 0 bases and J shed 0 bases, with 12 bases lying between them. The CDR3 is 17 residues long. Per germline, CDR1 MGHRA and CDR2 YSYEKL. The CDR3 loop reads CASSQEVTGASNQPQHF. The CDR3 DNA follows: TGCGCCAGCAGCCAAGAAGTCACTGGGGCTAGCAATCAGCCCCAGCATTTT.

The chain employs TRBV7-9 and TRBJ2-2; tentatively, D is TRBD1 (5 bases). V was clipped by 3 bases and J by 2 bases, with 10 bases between them. This CDR3 is 15 amino acids long. The germline V gene has CDR1 SEHNR and CDR2 FQNEAQ (reference sequence). The DNA for the CDR3 is TGTGCCAGCAGCTTCAGGGCAGCTAACACCGGGGAGCTGTTTTTT. This encodes CASSFRAANTGELFF.

The CDR3 reads CASSVGYLSYNEQFF. In nucleotides, the CDR3 is TGTGCCAGCAGCGTAGGTTATCTTAGCTACAATGAGCAGTTCTTC. The V and J genes are TRBV9 and TRBJ2-1; D uncertain. Germline V CDR1 and CDR2: SGDLS, YYNGEE. This CDR3 is 15 amino acids long. V was clipped by 0 bases and J by 3 bases, with 10 bases between them.

A few counts support this clone. The chain joins TRBV2 to TRBJ2-7, with unresolved D. Per the germline V gene, CDR1 is SNHLY and CDR2 is FYNNEI. Trimming left V 3 bases short and J 3 bases short, with 6 bases between. This CDR3 contains 12 residues. The CDR3 coding sequence is TGTGCCAGCAGTGACAGGTTCTACGAGCAGTACTTC. Protein product: CASSDRFYEQYF.

The chain couples TRBV14 to TRBJ1-2; D uncertain. CDR3 length equals 13 residues. The ends were cut back, 3 bases at V and 6 bases at J, with 11 bases in the middle. Germline V gene data show CDR1 as SGHDN and CDR2 as FVKESK. CDR3 sequence reads: CASSQRDMDGYTF. CDR3 bases: TGTGCCAGCAGCCAGAGAGACATGGATGGCTACACCTTC.

This clone was seen just once. J is TRBJ1-4 and V is TRBV6-6; weak D call: TRBD1 (5 bases). CDR1 and CDR2 from the germline V gene are MNHNY and SVGAGI (reference sequence). The ends were cut back, 6 bases at V and 4 bases at J, with 12 bases in the middle. The CDR3 covers 14 residues. The CDR3 is CASSPTAFNEKLFF. CDR3 nucleotide sequence: TGTGCCAGCAGCCCGACAGCCTTTAATGAAAAACTGTTTTTT.